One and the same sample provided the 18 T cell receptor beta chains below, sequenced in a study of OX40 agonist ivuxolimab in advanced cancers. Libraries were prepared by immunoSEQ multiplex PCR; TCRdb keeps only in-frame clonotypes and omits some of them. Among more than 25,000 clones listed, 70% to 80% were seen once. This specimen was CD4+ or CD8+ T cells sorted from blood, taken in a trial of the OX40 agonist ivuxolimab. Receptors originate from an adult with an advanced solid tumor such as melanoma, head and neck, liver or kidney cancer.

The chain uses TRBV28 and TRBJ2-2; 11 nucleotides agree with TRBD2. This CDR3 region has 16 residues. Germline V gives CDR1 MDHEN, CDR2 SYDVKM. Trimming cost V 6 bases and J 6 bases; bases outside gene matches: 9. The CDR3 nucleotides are TGTGCCAGCAGCCCACTAGCGGGAGAGGGCCCCGGGGAGCTGTTTTTT. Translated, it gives CASSPLAGEGPGELFF.

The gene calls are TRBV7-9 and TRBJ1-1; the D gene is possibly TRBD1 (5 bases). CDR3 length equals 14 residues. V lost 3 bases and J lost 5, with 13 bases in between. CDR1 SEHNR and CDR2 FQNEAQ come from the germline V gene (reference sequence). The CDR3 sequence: CASSFTGGGTEAFF. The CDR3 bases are TGTGCCAGCAGCTTTACGGGGGGAGGGACTGAAGCTTTCTTT.

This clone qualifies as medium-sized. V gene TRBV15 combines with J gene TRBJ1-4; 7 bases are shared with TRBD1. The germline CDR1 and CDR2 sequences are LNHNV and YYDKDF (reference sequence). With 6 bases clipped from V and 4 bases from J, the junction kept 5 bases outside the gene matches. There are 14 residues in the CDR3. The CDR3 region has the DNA TGTGCCACCAGGGGGGACAGTAATAATGAAAAACTGTTTTTT. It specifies CATRGDSNNEKLFF.

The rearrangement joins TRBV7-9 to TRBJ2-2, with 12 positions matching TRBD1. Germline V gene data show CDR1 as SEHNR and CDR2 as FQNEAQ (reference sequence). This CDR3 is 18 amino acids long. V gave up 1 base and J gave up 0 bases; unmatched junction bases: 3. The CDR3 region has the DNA TGTGCCAGCAGCTTAGGGGGACAGGGGGCTTCGAACACCGGGGAGCTGTTTTTT. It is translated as CASSLGGQGASNTGELFF.

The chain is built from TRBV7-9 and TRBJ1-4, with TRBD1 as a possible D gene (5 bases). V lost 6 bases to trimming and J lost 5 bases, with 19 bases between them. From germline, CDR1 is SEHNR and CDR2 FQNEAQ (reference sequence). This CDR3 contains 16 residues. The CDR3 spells CASRIPGGAENEKLFF. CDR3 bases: TGTGCCAGCAGGATTCCTGGCGGGGCGGAAAATGAAAAACTGTTTTTT.

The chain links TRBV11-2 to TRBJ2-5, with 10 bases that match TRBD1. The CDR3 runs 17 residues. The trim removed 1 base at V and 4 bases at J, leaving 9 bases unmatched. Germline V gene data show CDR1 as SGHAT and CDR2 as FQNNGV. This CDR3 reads CASSLVGGTGASETQYF. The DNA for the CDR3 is TGTGCCAGCAGCTTAGTTGGTGGGACAGGGGCGTCAGAGACCCAGTACTTC. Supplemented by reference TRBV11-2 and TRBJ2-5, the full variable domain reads EAGVAQSPRYKIIEKRQSVAFWCNPISGHATLYWYQQILGQGPKLLIQFQNNGVVDDSQLPKDRFSAERLKGVDSTLKIQPAKLEDSAVYLCASSLVGGTGASETQYFGPGTRLLVL.

The CDR3 bases are TGTGCCAGTAATTGGCAAACGAACACCGGGGAGCTGTTTTTT. This encodes CASNWQTNTGELFF. The V call is TRBV19, the J call TRBJ2-2; D uncertain. V dropped 7 bases and J dropped 0 bases, with 9 bases sitting between them. Germline CDR1 and CDR2: LNHDA and SQIVND (reference sequence). The CDR3 runs 14 residues.

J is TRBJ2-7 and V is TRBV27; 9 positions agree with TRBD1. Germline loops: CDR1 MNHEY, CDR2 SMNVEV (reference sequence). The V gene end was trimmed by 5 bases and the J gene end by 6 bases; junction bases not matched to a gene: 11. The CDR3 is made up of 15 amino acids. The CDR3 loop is CASSLSGTGKSEQYF. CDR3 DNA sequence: TGTGCCAGCAGTCTAAGTGGGACAGGGAAAAGCGAGCAGTACTTC.

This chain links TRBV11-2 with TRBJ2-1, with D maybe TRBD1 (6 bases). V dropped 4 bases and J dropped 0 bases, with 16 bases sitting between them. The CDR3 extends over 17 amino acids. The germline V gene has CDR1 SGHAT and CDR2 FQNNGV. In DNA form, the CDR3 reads TGTGCCAGCAGCTCCCCGGGCGGACAGACCTCCTACAATGAGCAGTTCTTC. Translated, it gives CASSSPGGQTSYNEQFF.

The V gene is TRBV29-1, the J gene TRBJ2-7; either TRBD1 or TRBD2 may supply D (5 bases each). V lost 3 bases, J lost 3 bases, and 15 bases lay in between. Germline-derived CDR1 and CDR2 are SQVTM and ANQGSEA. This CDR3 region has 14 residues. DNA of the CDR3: TGCAGCGTTGAGCTAGCAGGGACCCTCTACGAGCAGTACTTC. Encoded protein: CSVELAGTLYEQYF.

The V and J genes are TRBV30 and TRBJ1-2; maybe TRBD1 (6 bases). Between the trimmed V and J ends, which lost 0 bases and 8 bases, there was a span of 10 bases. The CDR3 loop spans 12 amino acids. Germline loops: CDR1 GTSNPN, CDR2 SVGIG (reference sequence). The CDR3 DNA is TGTGCCTGGAGTGTGGGGGGCGAAGGCTACACCTTC. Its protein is CAWSVGGEGYTF.

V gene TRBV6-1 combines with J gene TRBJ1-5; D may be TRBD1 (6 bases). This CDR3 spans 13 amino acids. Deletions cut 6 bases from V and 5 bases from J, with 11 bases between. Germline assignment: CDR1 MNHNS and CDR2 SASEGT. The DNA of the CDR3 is TGTGCCAGCAGACCTAGGGGGGATCAGCCCCAGCATTTT. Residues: CASRPRGDQPQHF.

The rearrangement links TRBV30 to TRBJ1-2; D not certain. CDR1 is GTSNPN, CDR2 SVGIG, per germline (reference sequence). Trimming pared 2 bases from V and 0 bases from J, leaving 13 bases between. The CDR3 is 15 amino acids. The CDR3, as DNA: TGTGCCTGGAGTACCGACCCAGAAACTAACTATGGCTACACCTTC. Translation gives CAWSTDPETNYGYTF.

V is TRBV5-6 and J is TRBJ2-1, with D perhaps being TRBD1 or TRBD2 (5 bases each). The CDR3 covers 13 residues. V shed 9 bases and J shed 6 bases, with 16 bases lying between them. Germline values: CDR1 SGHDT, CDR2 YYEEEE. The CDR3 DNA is TGTGCCACGCGGACGCCTGGGGGCAATGAGCAGTTCTTC. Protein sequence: CATRTPGGNEQFF.

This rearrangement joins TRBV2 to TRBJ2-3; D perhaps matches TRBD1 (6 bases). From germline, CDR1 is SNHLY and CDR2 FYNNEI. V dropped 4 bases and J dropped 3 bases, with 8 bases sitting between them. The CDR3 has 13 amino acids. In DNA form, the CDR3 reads TGTGCCAGCAGTGCGGACAGAACAGATACGCAGTATTTT. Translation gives CASSADRTDTQYF.

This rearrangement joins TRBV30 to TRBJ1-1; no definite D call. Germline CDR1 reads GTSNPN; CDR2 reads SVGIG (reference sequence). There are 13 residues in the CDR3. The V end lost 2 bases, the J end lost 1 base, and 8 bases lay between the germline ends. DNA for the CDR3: TGTGCCTGGAGTTCGGGAACGAACACTGAAGCTTTCTTT. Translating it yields CAWSSGTNTEAFF.

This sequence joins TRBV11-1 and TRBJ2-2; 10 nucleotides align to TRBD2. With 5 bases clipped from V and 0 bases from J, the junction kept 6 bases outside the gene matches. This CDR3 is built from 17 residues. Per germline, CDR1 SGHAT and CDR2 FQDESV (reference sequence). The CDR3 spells CASSDSGTSANTGELFF. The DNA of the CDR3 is TGTGCCAGCAGCGACTCAGGGACTAGCGCGAACACCGGGGAGCTGTTTTTT. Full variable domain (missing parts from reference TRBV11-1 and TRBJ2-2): EAEVAQSPRYKITEKSQAVAFWCDPISGHATLYWYRQILGQGPELLVQFQDESVVDDSQLPKDRFSAERLKGVDSTLKIQPAELGDSAMYLCASSDSGTSANTGELFFGEGSRLTVL.

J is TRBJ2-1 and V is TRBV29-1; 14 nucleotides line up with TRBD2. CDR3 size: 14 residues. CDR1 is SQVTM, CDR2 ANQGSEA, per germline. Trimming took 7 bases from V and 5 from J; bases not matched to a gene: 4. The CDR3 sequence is CSGTSGRKNNEQFF. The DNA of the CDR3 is TGCAGCGGGACTAGCGGGAGGAAAAACAATGAGCAGTTCTTC.